Listed below are T cell receptor beta chains from one sample, sequenced in a study of T cells after yellow fever vaccination. From the 5' RACE reads, TCRdb called clonotypes with MiXCR, one entry per CDR3 protein. This repertoire shows a few hundred thousand distinct CDR3 sequences, about 12% found once; its top ten account for approximately 3.3%. This sample comprised CD4+ T cells sorted from PBMCs, obtained 15 days after the yellow fever booster vaccination. The origin of the receptors is a man aged 18 to 29 who received the YFV17D yellow fever vaccine. The CDR3 runs from the conserved cysteine through the conserved F or W. D genes are given only for firm matches. Size values are once, few and many counts, or a class for expanded clones, and some rows have none.

TRBJ2-5 | TRBV5-6 | TRBD1 | few | TGTGCCAGCAGAAAGACAGGGTTGGAAGAGACCCAGTACTTC | CASRKTGLEETQYF
TRBJ2-7 | TRBV2 | - | few | TGTGCCAGTCGACTCAAAGCGGTCCAGATTGCCTACGAGCAGTACTTC | CASRLKAVQIAYEQYF
TRBJ2-3 | TRBV9 | - | - | TGTGCCAGCAGCTCCAGGACATTTAGCACAGATACGCAGTATTTT | CASSSRTFSTDTQYF
TRBJ1-1 | TRBV12-3/TRBV12-4 | - | few | TGTGCCAGCAGTTTTGGGGGGGCGCGGAAAGCTTTCTTT | CASSFGGARKAFF
TRBJ2-5 | TRBV5-1 | - | - | TGCGCCAGCAGCTTAACCGTCCGAGGAGAGACCCAGTACTTC | CASSLTVRGETQYF
TRBJ2-1 | TRBV24-1 | - | many | TGTGCCACCAGTGACCCATGGGTAAATGAGCAGTTCTTC | CATSDPWVNEQFF
TRBJ2-5 | TRBV7-9 | TRBD2 | few | TGTGCCAGCAGCTATGGACTAGCGGGGGCTCTTCGCCAAGAGACCCAGTACTTC | CASSYGLAGALRQETQYF
TRBJ1-5 | TRBV10-2 | - | many | TGCGCCAGCAGTGAGAGTCACCTTAATCAGCCCCAGCATTTT | CASSESHLNQPQHF
TRBJ2-2 | TRBV4-2 | TRBD1 | once | TGTGCCAGCAGCCAAGACAGGGGGCGGGCCGGGGAGCTGTTTTTT | CASSQDRGRAGELFF
TRBJ2-5 | TRBV20-1 | TRBD2 | few | TGCAGTGCTAGAGTTCTGCGGGGGGGCTCAGAGACCCAGTACTTC | CSARVLRGGSETQYF
TRBJ2-7 | TRBV5-1 | - | many | TGCGCCAGCAGCTTGGATAACTCCTACGAGCAGTACTTC | CASSLDNSYEQYF
TRBJ2-5 | TRBV6-6 | - | few | TGTGCCAGCTCCCAGGCCGGGCAGCCAGAGACCCAGTACTTC | CASSQAGQPETQYF
TRBJ2-2 | TRBV7-8 | - | - | TGTGCCAGCAACTTGAGGAGGGTAGACGCCGGGGAGCTGTTTTTT | CASNLRRVDAGELFF
TRBJ1-1 | TRBV11-2 | - | - | TGTGCCAGCAGCTTAGAGGTCGAGACTGAAGCTTTCTTT | CASSLEVETEAFF
TRBJ2-5 | TRBV7-7 | - | many | TGTGCCAGCAGCTTAGAGGTGCAGGGTGCGGGTGAGACCCAGTACTTC | CASSLEVQGAGETQYF